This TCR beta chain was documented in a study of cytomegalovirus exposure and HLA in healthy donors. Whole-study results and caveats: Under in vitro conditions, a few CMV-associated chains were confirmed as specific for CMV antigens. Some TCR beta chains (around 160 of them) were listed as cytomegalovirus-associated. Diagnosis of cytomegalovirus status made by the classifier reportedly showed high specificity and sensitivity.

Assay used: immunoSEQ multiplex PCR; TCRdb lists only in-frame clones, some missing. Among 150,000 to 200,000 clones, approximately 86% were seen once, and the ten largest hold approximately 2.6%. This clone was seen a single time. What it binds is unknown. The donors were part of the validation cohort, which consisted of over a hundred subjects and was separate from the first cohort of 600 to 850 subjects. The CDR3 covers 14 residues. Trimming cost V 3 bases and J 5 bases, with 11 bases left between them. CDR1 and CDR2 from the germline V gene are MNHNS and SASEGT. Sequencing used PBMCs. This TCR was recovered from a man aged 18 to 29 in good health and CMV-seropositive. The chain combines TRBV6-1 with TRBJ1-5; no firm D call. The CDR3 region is CASSDRQPDQPQHF. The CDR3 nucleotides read TGTGCCAGCAGTGATAGACAACCGGATCAGCCCCAGCATTTT.